The 12 T cell receptor beta chains given below trace back to one sample, sequenced in a study of blood T cell repertoires in COVID-19. Method: immunoSEQ multiplex PCR; TCRdb's copy keeps in-frame clones and lacks some. The data show about 440,000 clones, 87% seen once. Specimen: PBMCs or T cells enriched from blood (not recorded which). The receptors stem from a woman aged 18 to 35 with acute COVID-19.

CDR3: CASSQGTGARTGELFF. The CDR3 nucleotides are TGCGCCAGCAGCCAAGGAACGGGAGCGAGGACCGGGGAGCTGTTTTTT. The chain employs TRBV4-1 and TRBJ2-2; D is possibly TRBD2 (6 bases). CDR1 is MGHRA and CDR2 is YSYEKL in the germline V gene. V was pared by 1 base and J by 5 bases, with 14 bases between. The CDR3 sequence is 16 residues long.

V usage is TRBV18 and J usage is TRBJ2-1; D is perhaps TRBD2 (6 bases). V lost 3 bases, J lost 3 bases, and 15 bases lay in between. The length of the CDR3 is 16 residues. The V gene's germline CDR1 is KGHSH and CDR2 LQKENI. This CDR3 is CASSPARDSHYNEQFF. The CDR3 coding sequence is TGTGCCAGCTCACCGGCTCGGGACTCCCACTACAATGAGCAGTTCTTC.

This clone has only a few counts. The chain has TRBV11-2 and TRBJ1-1, with unresolved D. Germline CDR1 is SGHAT and CDR2 is FQNNGV. Trimming left V 8 bases short and J 1 base short, with 11 bases between. The CDR3 consists of 13 residues. Written as DNA, the CDR3 is TGTGCCAGCGCAGCGAGTTGGAACACTGAAGCTTTCTTT. Translated: CASAASWNTEAFF.

The rearrangement links TRBV30 to TRBJ2-5; 12 bases align to TRBD1. V shed 4 bases, J shed 5 bases, and the junction held 11 bases outside the gene matches. Germline V CDR1 and CDR2: GTSNPN, SVGIG (reference sequence). CDR3 length: 16 amino acids. In DNA, the CDR3 is TGTGCCTGGACCCAATGGGACAGGGGGCAAGGGGAGACCCAGTACTTC. It codes for CAWTQWDRGQGETQYF. Variable domain in full (rest from reference TRBV30 and TRBJ2-5): SQTIHQWPATLVQPVGSPLSLECTVEGTSNPNLYWYRQAAGRGLQLLFYSVGIGQISSEVPQNLSASRPQDRQFILSSKKLLLSDSGFYLCAWTQWDRGQGETQYFGPGTRLLVL.

The chain carries TRBV2 and TRBJ1-6, with TRBD1 matching over 10 bases. The ends lost 4 bases at V and 6 bases at J; junction bases unmatched: 9. This CDR3 region has 17 residues. Germline V CDR1 and CDR2: SNHLY, FYNNEI. The CDR3 here is CASSARQGALVNSPLHF. As DNA, the CDR3 is TGTGCCAGCAGTGCCCGACAGGGGGCGTTGGTTAATTCACCCCTCCACTTT.

This clone occurred once. This rearrangement joins TRBV9 to TRBJ2-1; 12 positions agree with TRBD2. This CDR3 comprises 13 residues. J was trimmed by 4 bases and V by 9 bases; bases with no gene match: 2. The V gene's germline CDR1 is SGDLS and CDR2 YYNGEE. DNA of the CDR3: TGTGCCACTAGCGGGGGGGATTACAATGAGCAGTTCTTC. As protein: CATSGGDYNEQFF.

V gene TRBV6-5 combines with J gene TRBJ1-1, with 8 bases identical to TRBD1. V was clipped by 11 bases and J by 5 bases; unmatched bases: 10. Germline V lookup: CDR1 MNHEY, CDR2 SVGAGI. This CDR3 has 13 amino acids. CDR3 sequence reads: CAARDRGGTEAFF. CDR3 in DNA: TGTGCCGCACGAGACAGGGGTGGGACTGAAGCTTTCTTT.

The table lists this clone with a count of one. This chain joins TRBV19 and TRBJ2-7, with D unclear. In germline, CDR1 is LNHDA, CDR2 SQIVND (reference sequence). The CDR3 runs to 14 residues. The V gene lost 2 bases and the J gene lost 0 bases, with 8 bases spanning the gap. In DNA form, the CDR3 reads TGTGCCAGTAGTATACAGTGGAGCTCCTACGAGCAGTACTTC. Translation gives CASSIQWSSYEQYF.

This chain joins TRBV4-1 and TRBJ2-2; 8 bases align to TRBD2. V lost 2 bases to trimming and J lost 5 bases; unmatched junction nucleotides: 7. The CDR3 runs 16 residues. Per the germline V gene, CDR1 is MGHRA and CDR2 is YSYEKL. The CDR3 sequence: CASSQFTLAGTGELFF. In DNA form, the CDR3 reads TGCGCCAGCAGCCAATTTACATTAGCGGGGACCGGGGAGCTGTTTTTT.

This chain connects TRBV14 to TRBJ2-1; 13 nucleotides align to TRBD2. The CDR3 is 15 residues long. With V trimmed by 5 bases and J by 9 bases, 7 bases remained unmatched. In germline, CDR1 is SGHDN, CDR2 FVKESK. This CDR3 is CASSDKTSGRREQFF. As DNA, the CDR3 is TGTGCCAGCAGCGACAAGACTAGCGGGAGGCGTGAGCAGTTCTTC.

Written as DNA, the CDR3 is TGTGCCTGGAGTTCCCAAGCGGGGGAGCAGTACTTC. Amino acids: CAWSSQAGEQYF. This rearrangement joins TRBV30 to TRBJ2-7, with 7 bases that match TRBD2. Germline V CDR1 and CDR2: GTSNPN, SVGIG (reference sequence). J gave up 7 bases and V 2 bases, and 5 bases lay outside the gene matches. This CDR3 has 12 amino acids. Full variable domain (outside the CDR3, taken from reference TRBV30 and TRBJ2-7): SQTIHQWPATLVQPVGSPLSLECTVEGTSNPNLYWYRQAAGRGLQLLFYSVGIGQISSEVPQNLSASRPQDRQFILSSKKLLLSDSGFYLCAWSSQAGEQYFGPGTRLTVT.

The chain employs TRBV10-3 and TRBJ2-7, with D possibly TRBD2 on 6 matching bases. CDR1 is ENHRY and CDR2 is SYGVKD in the germline V gene. The CDR3 contains 15 residues. V dropped 5 bases and J dropped 6 bases, with 20 bases sitting between them. CDR3 DNA sequence: TGTGCCATCAGTCGGCTGGAGGGCCTCGGGGCCGAGCAGTACTTC. Encoded protein: CAISRLEGLGAEQYF.